This is a list of T cell receptor beta chains from one sample in a study of tumor-infiltrating lymphocytes in primary liver carcinoma. In TCRdb, the multiplex PCR reads were re-called with MiXCR into one record per CDR3 protein. Found here are about 120,000 distinct CDR3 sequences, 65% of them singletons; the top ten hold approximately 9.7%. Sequencing input: liver tumor tissue from sampling region 1. Receptors originate from a woman in her sixties with primary liver carcinoma and hepatitis B virus infection. CDR3s include the opening cysteine and the closing phenylalanine or tryptophan. Fields, in order: V gene, D gene, clone size, J gene, CDR3 protein, CDR3 DNA. D genes are given only for firm matches. A clone size is listed for some rows: how often the clone was seen (once, few, many), or a class if it is expanded.

V: TRBV29-1; D: TRBD1; size: many; J: TRBJ2-3; CDR3: CSVRGQGTISTDTQYF; DNA: TGCAGCGTTAGGGGACAGGGGACCATTAGCACAGATACGCAGTATTTT
V: TRBV5-1; D: NA; size: NA; J: TRBJ2-5; CDR3: CANSLTQDHQETQYF; DNA: TGCGCCAACAGCTTGACTCAAGACCACCAAGAGACCCAGTACTTC
V: TRBV6-1; D: NA; size: NA; J: TRBJ1-1; CDR3: CASRGKTVGNTEPFF; DNA: TGTGCCAGCAGGGGAAAGACAGTGGGGAACACTGAGCCTTTCTTT
V: TRBV5-6; D: TRBD1; size: NA; J: TRBJ1-2; CDR3: CVSSSNYRTGGLSNYGYTF; DNA: TGTGTCAGCAGCTCCAACTACAGGACAGGGGGTTTGAGTAACTATGGCTACACCTTC
V: TRBV5-6; D: TRBD2; size: NA; J: TRBJ2-6; CDR3: CACSSGLAGGPPGANVLTF; DNA: TGTGCCTGCAGCTCCGGACTAGCGGGAGGGCCGCCGGGGGCCAACGTCCTGACTTTC
V: TRBV6-2/TRBV6-3; D: TRBD1; size: many; J: TRBJ1-1; CDR3: CASSDGQGSYTEAFF; DNA: TGTGCCAGCAGTGACGGACAGGGGTCGTACACTGAAGCTTTCTTT
V: TRBV28; D: TRBD1; size: few; J: TRBJ2-1; CDR3: CASSSRGTGTYNEQFF; DNA: TGTGCCAGCAGTTCAAGAGGGACAGGGACCTACAATGAGCAGTTCTTC
V: TRBV5-1; D: NA; size: NA; J: TRBJ2-7; CDR3: CASSPLGSTYEQYF; DNA: TGCGCCAGCAGCCCCCTAGGGTCAACCTACGAGCAGTACTTC
V: TRBV12-3/TRBV12-4; D: TRBD1; size: few; J: TRBJ1-5; CDR3: CASMPGTAYGGNQPPHF; DNA: TGTGCCAGCATGCCCGGGACAGCATATGGTGGCAATCAGCCCCCGCATTTT
V: TRBV13; D: NA; size: many; J: TRBJ2-1; CDR3: CASSRSYNEQFF; DNA: TGTGCCAGCAGCCGTTCCTACAATGAGCAGTTCTTC
V: TRBV28; D: NA; size: few; J: TRBJ1-2; CDR3: CASSLHTDYGYTF; DNA: TGTGCCAGCAGTTTACACACGGACTATGGCTACACCTTC